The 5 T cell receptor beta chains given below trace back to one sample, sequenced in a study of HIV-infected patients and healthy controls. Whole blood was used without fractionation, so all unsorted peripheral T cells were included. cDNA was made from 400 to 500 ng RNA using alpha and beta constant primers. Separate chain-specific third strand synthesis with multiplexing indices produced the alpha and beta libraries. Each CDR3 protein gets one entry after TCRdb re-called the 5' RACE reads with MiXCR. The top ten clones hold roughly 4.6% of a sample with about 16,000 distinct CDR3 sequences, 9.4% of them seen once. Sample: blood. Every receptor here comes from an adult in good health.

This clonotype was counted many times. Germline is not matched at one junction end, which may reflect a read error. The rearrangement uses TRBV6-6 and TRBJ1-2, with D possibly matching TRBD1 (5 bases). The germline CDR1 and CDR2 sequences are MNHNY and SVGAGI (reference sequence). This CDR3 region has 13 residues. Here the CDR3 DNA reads TGTGCCAGCAACCAAGACGGACACTATGTCTACACCTTC. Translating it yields CASNQDGHYVYTF.

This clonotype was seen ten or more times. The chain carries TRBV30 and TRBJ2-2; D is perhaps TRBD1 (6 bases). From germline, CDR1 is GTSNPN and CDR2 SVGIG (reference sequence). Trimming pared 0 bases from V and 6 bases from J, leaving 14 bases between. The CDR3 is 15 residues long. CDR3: CAWSVRTGLSGELFF. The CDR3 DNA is TGTGCCTGGAGTGTCCGAACAGGGCTTTCCGGGGAGCTGTTTTTT. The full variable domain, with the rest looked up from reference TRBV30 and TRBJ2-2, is SQTIHQWPATLVQPVGSPLSLECTVEGTSNPNLYWYRQAAGRGLQLLFYSVGIGQISSEVPQNLSASRPQDRQFILSSKKLLLSDSGFYLCAWSVRTGLSGELFFGEGSRLTVL.

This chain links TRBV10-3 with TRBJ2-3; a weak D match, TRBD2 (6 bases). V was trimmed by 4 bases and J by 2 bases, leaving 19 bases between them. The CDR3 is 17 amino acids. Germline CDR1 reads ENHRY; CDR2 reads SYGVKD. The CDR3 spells CAISGAGSDSFTDTQYF. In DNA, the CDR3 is TGTGCCATCAGTGGGGCGGGAAGCGATTCTTTCACAGATACGCAGTATTTT.

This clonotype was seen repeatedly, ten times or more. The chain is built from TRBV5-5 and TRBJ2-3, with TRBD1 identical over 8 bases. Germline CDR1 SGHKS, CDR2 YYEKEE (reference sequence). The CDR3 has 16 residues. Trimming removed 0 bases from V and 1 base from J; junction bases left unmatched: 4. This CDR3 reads CASSLGTGHGTDTQYF. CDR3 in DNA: TGTGCCAGCAGCTTGGGGACAGGGCACGGCACAGATACGCAGTATTTT.

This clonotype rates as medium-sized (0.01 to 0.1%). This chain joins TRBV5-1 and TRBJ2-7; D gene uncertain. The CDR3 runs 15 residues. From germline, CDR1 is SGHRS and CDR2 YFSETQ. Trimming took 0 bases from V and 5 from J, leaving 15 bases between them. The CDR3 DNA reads TGCGCCAGCAGCTTGGCCGGGTCAAGCAGCCACGAGCAGTACTTC. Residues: CASSLAGSSSHEQYF.